This T cell receptor (beta chain) is from a study of blood T cell repertoires in COVID-19. Study in general: PBMCs, B-cell-depleted T cells, or T cells provided the cDNA or gDNA that made up the material.

Sequenced by immunoSEQ multiplex PCR; TCRdb stores in-frame clones only, minus some. The sample includes about 75,000 clones, around 88% of them seen just once. Sequenced: peripheral blood. This clonotype originated in a woman in her 70s with acute or convalescent COVID-19.

The CDR3 sequence: CAWSRTGTNTEAFF. The CDR3 DNA follows: TGTGCCTGGAGTCGGACAGGAACAAACACTGAAGCTTTCTTT. The chain recombines TRBV30 with TRBJ1-1; the match to TRBD1 covers 7 bases. The CDR3 sequence is 14 residues long. J gave up 2 bases and V 2 bases, and 5 bases lay outside the gene matches. Germline CDR1 reads GTSNPN; CDR2 reads SVGIG (reference sequence).